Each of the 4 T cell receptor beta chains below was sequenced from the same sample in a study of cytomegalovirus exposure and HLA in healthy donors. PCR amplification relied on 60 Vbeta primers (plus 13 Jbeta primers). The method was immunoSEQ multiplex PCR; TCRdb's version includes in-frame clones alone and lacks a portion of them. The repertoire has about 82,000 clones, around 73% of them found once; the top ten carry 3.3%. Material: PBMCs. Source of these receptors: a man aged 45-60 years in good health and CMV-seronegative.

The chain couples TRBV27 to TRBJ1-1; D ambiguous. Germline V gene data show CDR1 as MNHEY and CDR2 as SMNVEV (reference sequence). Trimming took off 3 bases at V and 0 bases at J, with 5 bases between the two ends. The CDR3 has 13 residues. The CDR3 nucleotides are TGTGCCAGCAGTTTGTTCGTGAACACTGAAGCTTTCTTT. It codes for CASSLFVNTEAFF.

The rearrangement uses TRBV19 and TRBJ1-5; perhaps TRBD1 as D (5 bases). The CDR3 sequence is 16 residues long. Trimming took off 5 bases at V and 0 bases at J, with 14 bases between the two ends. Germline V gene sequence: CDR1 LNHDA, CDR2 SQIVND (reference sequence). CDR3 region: CASSHPQGPSNQPQHF. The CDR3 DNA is TGTGCCAGTAGTCATCCTCAGGGCCCTAGCAATCAGCCCCAGCATTTT.

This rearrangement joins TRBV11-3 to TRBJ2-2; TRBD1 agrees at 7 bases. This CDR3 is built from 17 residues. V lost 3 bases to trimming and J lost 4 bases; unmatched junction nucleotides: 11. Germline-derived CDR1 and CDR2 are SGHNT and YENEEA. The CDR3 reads CASSFNRDSMATGELFF. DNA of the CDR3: TGTGCCAGCAGCTTCAACCGGGACAGCATGGCCACCGGGGAGCTGTTTTTT.

This chain's CDR3 is CASSQDRAGGWPYEQYF. The CDR3 region has the DNA TGCGCCAGCAGCCAAGATCGGGCAGGGGGGTGGCCCTACGAGCAGTACTTC. The gene calls are TRBV4-3 and TRBJ2-5, with D possibly being TRBD1 (7 bases). The J call is uncertain, as TRBJ2-7 better fits the DNA end. Looked up from germline, CDR1 is LGHNA and CDR2 is YSLEER. The CDR3 totals 17 residues.